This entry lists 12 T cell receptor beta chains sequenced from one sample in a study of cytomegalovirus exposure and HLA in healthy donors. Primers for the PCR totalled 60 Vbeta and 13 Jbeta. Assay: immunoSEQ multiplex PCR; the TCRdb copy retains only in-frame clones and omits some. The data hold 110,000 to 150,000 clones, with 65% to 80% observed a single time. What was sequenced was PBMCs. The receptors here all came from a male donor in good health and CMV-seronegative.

The CDR3, as DNA: TGTGCCAGCAGCGTAGGTTGGACTAGCGTGAGCTCCTACAATGAGCAGTTCTTC. This translates into CASSVGWTSVSSYNEQFF. The chain employs TRBV9 and TRBJ2-1; 9 bases agree with TRBD2. Trimming took 0 bases from V and 0 from J; bases not matched to a gene: 7. The CDR3 has 18 amino acids. Germline-derived CDR1 and CDR2 are SGDLS and YYNGEE.

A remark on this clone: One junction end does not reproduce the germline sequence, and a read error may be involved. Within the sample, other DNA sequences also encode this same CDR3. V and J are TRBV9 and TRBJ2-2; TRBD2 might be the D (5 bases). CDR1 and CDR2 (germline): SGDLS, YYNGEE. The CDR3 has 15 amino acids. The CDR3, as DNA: TGTGCCAGCAGCATCGACGGTTCGAACACTGGGGAGCTTTTTTTT. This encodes CASSIDGSNTGELFF.

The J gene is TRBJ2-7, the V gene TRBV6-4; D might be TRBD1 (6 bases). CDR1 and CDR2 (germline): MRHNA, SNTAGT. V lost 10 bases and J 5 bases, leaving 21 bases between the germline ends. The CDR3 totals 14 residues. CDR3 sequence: CATLTSLGANEQYF. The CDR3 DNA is TGTGCCACCCTTACTAGTTTGGGGGCCAACGAGCAGTACTTC.

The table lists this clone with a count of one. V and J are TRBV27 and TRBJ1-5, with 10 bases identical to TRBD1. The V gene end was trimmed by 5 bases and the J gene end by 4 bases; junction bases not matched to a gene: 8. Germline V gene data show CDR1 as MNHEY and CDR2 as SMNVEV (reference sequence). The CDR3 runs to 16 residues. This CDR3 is CASSRARTGGNQPQHF. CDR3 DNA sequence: TGTGCCAGCAGTAGAGCCCGGACAGGGGGGAATCAGCCCCAGCATTTT.

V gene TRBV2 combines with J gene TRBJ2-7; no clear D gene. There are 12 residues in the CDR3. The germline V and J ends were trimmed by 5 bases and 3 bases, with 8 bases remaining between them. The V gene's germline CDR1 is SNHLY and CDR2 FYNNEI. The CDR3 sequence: CASSSPFYEQYF. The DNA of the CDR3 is TGTGCCAGCAGTTCTCCCTTCTACGAGCAGTACTTC.

The CDR3 nucleotides are TGTGCCATCCGCTATGCAGGGGCGGACACTGAAGCTTTCTTT. It specifies CAIRYAGADTEAFF. The chain employs TRBV10-3 and TRBJ1-1, with D tentatively TRBD1 (6 bases). CDR3 size: 14 residues. The ends were cut back, 8 bases at V and 3 bases at J, with 16 bases in the middle. Germline CDR1 is ENHRY and CDR2 is SYGVKD.

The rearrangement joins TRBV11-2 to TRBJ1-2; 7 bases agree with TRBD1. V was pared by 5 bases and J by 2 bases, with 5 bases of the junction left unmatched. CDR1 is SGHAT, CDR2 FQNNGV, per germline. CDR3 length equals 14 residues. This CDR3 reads CASSPSGQNYGYTF. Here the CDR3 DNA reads TGTGCCAGCAGCCCCTCGGGACAGAACTATGGCTACACCTTC.

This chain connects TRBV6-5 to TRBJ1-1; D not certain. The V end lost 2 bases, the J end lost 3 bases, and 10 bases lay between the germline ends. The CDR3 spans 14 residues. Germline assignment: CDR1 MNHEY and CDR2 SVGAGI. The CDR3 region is CASSYGSADTEAFF. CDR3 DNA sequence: TGTGCCAGCAGTTACGGGAGCGCGGACACTGAAGCTTTCTTT.

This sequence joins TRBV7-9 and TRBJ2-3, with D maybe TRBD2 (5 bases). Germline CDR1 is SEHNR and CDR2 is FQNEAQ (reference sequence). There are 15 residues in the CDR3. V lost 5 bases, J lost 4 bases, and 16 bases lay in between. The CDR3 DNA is TGTGCCAGCAGCCAGAATAAGGGAGAGTCAGATACGCAGTATTTT. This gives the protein CASSQNKGESDTQYF.

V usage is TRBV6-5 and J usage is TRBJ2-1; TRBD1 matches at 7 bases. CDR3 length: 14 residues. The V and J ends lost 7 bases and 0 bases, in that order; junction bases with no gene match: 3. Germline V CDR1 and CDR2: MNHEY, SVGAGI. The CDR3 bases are TGTGCCAGCATGAGGGACAGCTCCTACAATGAGCAGTTCTTC. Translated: CASMRDSSYNEQFF.

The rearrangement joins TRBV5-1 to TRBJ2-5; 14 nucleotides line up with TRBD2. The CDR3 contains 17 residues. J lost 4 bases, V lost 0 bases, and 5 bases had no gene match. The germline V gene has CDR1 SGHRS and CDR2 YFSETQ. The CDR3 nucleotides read TGCGCCAGCAGCTTGGGACTAGCGGGAGGGCCTCGAGAGACCCAGTACTTC. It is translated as CASSLGLAGGPRETQYF.

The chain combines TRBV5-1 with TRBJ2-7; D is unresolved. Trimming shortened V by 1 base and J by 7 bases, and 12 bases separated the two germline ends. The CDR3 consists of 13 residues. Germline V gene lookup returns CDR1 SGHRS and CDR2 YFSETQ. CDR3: CASSLIPLAEQYF. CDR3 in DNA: TGCGCCAGCAGCTTGATACCATTGGCTGAGCAGTACTTC.